This T cell receptor beta chain was obtained from a study of blood T cell repertoires in COVID-19. About the research overall: The cDNA or gDNA used as material had been derived from T cells, B-cell-depleted T cells, or PBMCs.

The CDR3 runs 15 residues. J lost 4 bases, V lost 1 base, and 3 bases had no gene match. Germline V gene sequence: CDR1 MGHRA, CDR2 YSYEKL. Per the authors' pipeline: Estimates of nucleated cell counts were drawn from the amplification of reference gene primers. Produced via immunoSEQ multiplex PCR; TCRdb's table is partial and in-frame only. The DNA was the basis for D and trimming; V, J and clone size are from that table. This table holds 200,000 to 300,000 clones, 88% found once. The sequencing input was peripheral blood. This receptor was taken from an elderly man with acute or convalescent COVID-19. The chain is built from TRBV4-1 and TRBJ1-5; 8 bases map to TRBD1. DNA for the CDR3: TGCGCCAGCAGCCAAGCTCAGGGGGCGAATCAGCCCCAGCATTTT. It is translated as CASSQAQGANQPQHF.